This passage covers 18 T cell receptor beta chains from one sample sequenced in a study of response to subunit inactivated influenza vaccine. A single record per CDR3 protein comes from TCRdb applying MiXCR to the RT-PCR reads. The sample yields just under 550,000 distinct CDR3 sequences, less than 25% seen once. This same sample was also taken into another study, of T cells expressing NK-cell markers. From that paper: 5'RACE template switching built TCR beta cDNA with unique molecular identifiers.

The material sequenced was CD4+ T cells sorted from PBMCs, taken approximately 13 days after vaccination. The receptors originated from a man over 45 who received an inactivated influenza vaccine.

This clonotype was observed a handful of times. J is TRBJ2-3 and V is TRBV12-3 or TRBV12-4, with D hard to call. There are 13 residues in the CDR3. V lost 3 bases to trimming and J lost 0 bases, with 4 bases between them. This CDR3 is CASSFVSTDTQYF. The CDR3 DNA reads TGTGCCAGCAGTTTCGTTAGCACAGATACGCAGTATTTT.

This clonotype has only a few counts. The rearrangement joins TRBV28 to TRBJ2-7; D is tentatively TRBD1 or TRBD2 (5 bases each). Germline assignment: CDR1 MDHEN and CDR2 SYDVKM. The CDR3 totals 14 residues. Trimming pared 5 bases from V and 0 bases from J, leaving 11 bases between. The CDR3 region has the DNA TGTGCCAGCAGTGGGACGGGAAGCTCCTACGAGCAGTACTTC. Amino acids: CASSGTGSSYEQYF. Full variable domain (rest looked up from reference TRBV28 and TRBJ2-7): DVKVTQSSRYLVKRTGEKVFLECVQDMDHENMFWYRQDPGLGLRLIYFSYDVKMKEKGDIPEGYSVSREKKERFSLILESASTNQTSMYLCASSGTGSSYEQYFGPGTRLTVT.

The chain employs TRBV4-3 and TRBJ1-5; D is undetermined. The CDR3 length is 15 residues. Germline V lookup: CDR1 LGHNA, CDR2 YSLEER. Trimming shortened V by 0 bases and J by 0 bases, and 6 bases separated the two germline ends. The CDR3 protein is CASSQDYLSNQPQHF. As DNA, the CDR3 is TGCGCCAGCAGCCAAGATTATCTTAGCAATCAGCCCCAGCATTTT.

This clonotype was counted between two and nine times. The chain combines TRBV15 with TRBJ1-4, with no clear D. The CDR3 is 14 residues long. Germline CDR1 is LNHNV and CDR2 is YYDKDF (reference sequence). Deletions cut 1 base from V and 0 bases from J, with 3 bases between. CDR3: CATSRVTTNEKLFF. CDR3 bases: TGTGCCACCAGCAGAGTCACAACTAATGAAAAACTGTTTTTT. The full variable domain, in which reference TRBV15 and TRBJ1-4 provide the parts outside the CDR3, is DAMVIQNPRYQVTQFGKPVTLSCSQTLNHNVMYWYQQKSSQAPKLLFHYYDKDFNNEADTPDNFQSRRPNTSFCFLDIRSPGLGDTAMYLCATSRVTTNEKLFFGSGTQLSVL.

There are a few counts of this clonotype. This chain joins TRBV3-1 and TRBJ2-7, with D maybe TRBD2 (6 bases). With 4 bases removed from V and 2 bases from J, the gap between germline ends came to 9 bases. Germline CDR1 LGHDT, CDR2 YNNKEL (reference sequence). The CDR3 is 13 amino acids. The CDR3 DNA follows: TGTGCCAGCAGCCGGGACTGGACCTACGAGCAGTACTTC. Encoded protein: CASSRDWTYEQYF.

This clonotype occurred many times. The J gene is TRBJ2-5, the V gene TRBV25-1; 8 bases agree with TRBD2. V trimming: 3 bases; J trimming: 5 bases; junction bases outside the gene matches: 8. Germline CDR1 and CDR2: MGHDK and SYGVNS. This CDR3 is 15 amino acids long. The CDR3 protein is CASSDASGRAETQYF. In nucleotides, the CDR3 is TGTGCCAGCAGTGATGCGAGCGGGAGAGCGGAGACCCAGTACTTC.

The genes are TRBV5-1 and TRBJ2-3; D unresolved. The CDR3 extends over 15 amino acids. Germline-derived CDR1 and CDR2 are SGHRS and YFSETQ. Trimming took off 2 bases at V and 2 bases at J, with 12 bases between the two ends. CDR3 amino acids: CASSFFGSFTDTQYF. CDR3 nucleotide sequence: TGCGCCAGCAGCTTCTTTGGGTCATTCACAGATACGCAGTATTTT.

Only a few counts were recorded for this clonotype. In DNA, the CDR3 is TGTGCCAGCACCTTCCCAGGGGACTTAGCCCAGTACTTC. Translating it yields CASTFPGDLAQYF. The V gene is TRBV12-3 or TRBV12-4, the J gene TRBJ2-5; D may match TRBD1 or TRBD2 (6 bases each). The CDR3 is 13 amino acids. V was shortened by 7 bases and J by 9 bases, with 18 bases between the two germline ends.

In DNA, the CDR3 is TGCAGTGCTAGAGATTGGTTGCGGGACGGGACCTACGAGCAGTACTTC. Translating it yields CSARDWLRDGTYEQYF. The chain couples TRBV20-1 to TRBJ2-7; TRBD2 is a possible D gene (6 bases). The CDR3 runs to 16 residues. The V gene lost 0 bases and the J gene lost 2 bases, with 17 bases spanning the gap. The germline CDR1 and CDR2 sequences are DFQATT and SNEGSKA (reference sequence).

This clonotype was seen ten or more times. The rearrangement uses TRBV7-2 and TRBJ2-5; D is ambiguous. This CDR3 is 14 amino acids long. Germline CDR1 is SGHTA and CDR2 is FQGNSA. V was shortened by 5 bases and J by 2 bases, with 12 bases between the two germline ends. The CDR3 reads CASSHQTGQETQYF. As DNA, the CDR3 is TGTGCCAGCAGCCATCAAACGGGTCAAGAGACCCAGTACTTC.

This clonotype was observed at least ten times. DNA of the CDR3: TGTGCCAGCAGCTTATCTGGCGGGAGATCCTCCTACGAGCAGTACTTC. Translated: CASSLSGGRSSYEQYF. The rearrangement uses TRBV7-3 and TRBJ2-7, with 7 bases matching TRBD2. V shed 2 bases, J shed 0 bases, and the junction held 7 bases outside the gene matches. CDR1 is SGHTA, CDR2 FQGTGA, per germline. This CDR3 spans 16 amino acids. Together with reference TRBV7-3 and TRBJ2-7, the CDR3 gives the full variable domain: GAGVSQTPSNKVTEKGKYVELRCDPISGHTALYWYRQSLGQGPEFLIYFQGTGAADDSGLPNDRFFAVRPEGSVSTLKIQRTERGDSAVYLCASSLSGGRSSYEQYFGPGTRLTVT.

This clonotype came up once. The chain recombines TRBV20-1 with TRBJ2-5, with 7 nucleotides matching TRBD1. The CDR3 is 14 amino acids. Losses at the gene ends were 6 bases for V and 5 bases for J; bases not matched to a gene: 12. CDR1 is DFQATT, CDR2 SNEGSKA, per germline (reference sequence). CDR3 in amino acids: CSAIDLRGRETQYF. In nucleotides, the CDR3 is TGCAGTGCCATAGATTTAAGGGGGCGTGAGACCCAGTACTTC.

The chain joins TRBV10-3 to TRBJ1-2; 8 nucleotides match TRBD1. Germline CDR1 is ENHRY and CDR2 is SYGVKD. The CDR3 sequence is 15 residues long. Trimming cost V 3 bases and J 5 bases; bases outside gene matches: 8. This chain's CDR3 is CAISDMDRALYGYTF. The CDR3 DNA sequence: TGTGCCATCAGTGATATGGACAGGGCTTTATATGGCTACACCTTC.

This clonotype was seen a few times. The chain couples TRBV6-5 to TRBJ2-7; TRBD2 might be the D (7 bases). This CDR3 spans 14 amino acids. V was trimmed by 2 bases and J by 6 bases, leaving 14 bases between them. Germline V gene lookup returns CDR1 MNHEY and CDR2 SVGAGI. This CDR3 is CASSYVGGLVEQYF. As DNA, the CDR3 is TGTGCCAGCAGTTACGTCGGGGGGCTCGTCGAGCAGTACTTC.

This chain links TRBV7-4 with TRBJ1-2, with 8 bases that match TRBD1. The CDR3 covers 17 residues. CDR1 and CDR2 from the germline V gene are SGHVT and SQSDAQ. The V and J ends lost 5 bases and 6 bases, in that order; junction bases with no gene match: 17. CDR3 loop: CASSPSRDRPFLHGYTF. The CDR3 bases are TGTGCCAGCAGCCCGTCCCGGGACAGGCCCTTTTTACATGGCTACACCTTC. The variable domain in full, completed from reference TRBV7-4 and TRBJ1-2, reads GAGVSQSPRYKVAKRGRDVALRCDSISGHVTLYWYRQTLGQGSEVLTYSQSDAQRDKSGRPSGRFSAERPERSVSTLKIQRTEQGDSAVYLCASSPSRDRPFLHGYTFGSGTRLTVV.

Only a few counts were recorded for this clonotype. V and J are TRBV7-8 and TRBJ2-7; TRBD2 aligns across 13 bases. V trimming: 5 bases; J trimming: 5 bases; junction bases outside the gene matches: 9. The CDR3 sequence is 16 residues long. CDR1 and CDR2 from the germline V gene are SGHVS and FQNEAQ. The CDR3 loop is CASSPSWGLAGNEQYF. CDR3 in DNA: TGTGCCAGCAGCCCCTCTTGGGGACTAGCGGGGAACGAGCAGTACTTC.

This clonotype was counted between two and nine times. V usage is TRBV12-3 or TRBV12-4 and J usage is TRBJ2-5, with 7 bases that match TRBD2. The CDR3 extends over 14 amino acids. The V and J ends lost 4 bases and 2 bases, in that order; junction bases with no gene match: 4. The CDR3 region is CASSSGTNQETQYF. CDR3 coding DNA: TGTGCCAGCAGTTCCGGGACTAATCAAGAGACCCAGTACTTC.

CDR3 DNA: TGTGCCAGCAGCCCAACTCGGACAGGGGGAAGCGAGCAGTACTTC. Encoded protein: CASSPTRTGGSEQYF. V and J are TRBV7-2 and TRBJ2-7, with 10 bases aligning to TRBD1. This CDR3 contains 15 residues. Trimming at V came to 5 bases and at J to 6 bases, leaving 10 bases not matched to a gene. Germline CDR1 and CDR2: SGHTA and FQGNSA.